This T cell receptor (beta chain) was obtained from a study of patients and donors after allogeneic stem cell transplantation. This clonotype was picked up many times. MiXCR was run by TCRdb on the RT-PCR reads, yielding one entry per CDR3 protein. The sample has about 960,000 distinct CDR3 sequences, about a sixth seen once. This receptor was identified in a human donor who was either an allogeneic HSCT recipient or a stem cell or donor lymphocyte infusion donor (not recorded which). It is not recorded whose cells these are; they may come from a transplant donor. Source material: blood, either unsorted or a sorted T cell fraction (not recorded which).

CDR3 sequence: CASSTGEANQPQHF. Written as DNA, the CDR3 is TGTGCCAGCAGTACAGGGGAGGCCAATCAGCCCCAGCATTTT. V usage is TRBV12-3 or TRBV12-4 and J usage is TRBJ1-5, with 7 bases matching TRBD1. V trimming: 5 bases; J trimming: 3 bases; junction bases outside the gene matches: 4. CDR3 length equals 14 residues.